The 11 T cell receptor beta chains given below trace back to one sample, sequenced in a study of CD8 T cells in ankylosing spondylitis. TCRdb itself ran the 5' RACE reads through MiXCR, one entry per CDR3 protein. The sample holds 200,000 or so distinct CDR3 sequences, about 20% seen once. The sequenced sample was blood, either unsorted or a sorted T cell fraction (not recorded which). Receptors were obtained from a male donor between 5 and 35 years old with ankylosing spondylitis or in good health (not recorded which).

This clonotype occurred many times. V and J are TRBV7-8 and TRBJ2-1, with a tentative D call TRBD1 (5 bases). V lost 0 bases to trimming and J lost 5 bases, with 8 bases between them. CDR1 is SGHVS and CDR2 is FQNEAQ in the germline V gene. This CDR3 contains 14 residues. The CDR3 here is CASSLAPGNNEQFF. DNA of the CDR3: TGTGCCAGCAGCTTAGCGCCAGGGAACAATGAGCAGTTCTTC.

In this sample, this clonotype turned up many times. The genes are TRBV10-3 and TRBJ2-2, with TRBD2 matching 7 bases. This CDR3 has 17 residues. V dropped 0 bases and J dropped 2; count of bases not matched to a gene: 6. Germline V gene sequence: CDR1 ENHRY, CDR2 SYGVKD. DNA of the CDR3: TGTGCCATCAGTGAGTCTGAACTAGCGCCAAACACCGGGGAGCTGTTTTTT. Translated, it gives CAISESELAPNTGELFF.

This clonotype has more than one count but fewer than ten. The rearrangement links TRBV20-1 to TRBJ1-1; TRBD1 matches at 8 bases. V shed 3 bases and J 3 bases; nucleotides not matched to a gene: 3. CDR1 and CDR2 from the germline V gene are DFQATT and SNEGSKA (reference sequence). This CDR3 has 13 amino acids. The chain's CDR3 is CSAREQGDTEAFF. The CDR3 DNA sequence: TGCAGTGCTAGGGAACAGGGGGACACTGAAGCTTTCTTT.

At least ten counts were recorded for this clonotype. The V and J genes are TRBV20-1 and TRBJ1-2; no definite D call. Between the trimmed V and J ends, which lost 6 bases and 7 bases, there was a span of 15 bases. CDR3 length: 12 residues. CDR1 is DFQATT, CDR2 SNEGSKA, per germline (reference sequence). CDR3 sequence (DNA): TGCAGTGCCAGCGGTCGGTTTGGTGGCTACACCTTC. Translation: CSASGRFGGYTF.

This clonotype appeared many times. This chain connects TRBV12-3 or TRBV12-4 to TRBJ1-5; D is undetermined. V shed 2 bases and J shed 5 bases, with 10 bases lying between them. The CDR3 has 14 residues. In nucleotides, the CDR3 is TGTGCCAGCAGTTTAACGGATGGGGATCAGCCCCAGCATTTT. This encodes CASSLTDGDQPQHF.

Many counts were recorded for this clonotype. The chain joins TRBV7-2 to TRBJ2-1, with D hard to call. The CDR3 is made up of 15 amino acids. Germline CDR1 and CDR2: SGHTA and FQGNSA. V lost 1 base and J 8 bases, leaving 15 bases between the germline ends. The CDR3 nucleotides are TGTGCCAGCAGCTTAGTTTTCTTCAGCCTGGATGAGCAGTTCTTC. Residues: CASSLVFFSLDEQFF.

The sample holds many counts of this clonotype. V gene TRBV12-3 or TRBV12-4 combines with J gene TRBJ2-5, with 15 bases that match TRBD2. This CDR3 spans 16 amino acids. V was pared by 5 bases and J by 4 bases, with 5 bases of the junction left unmatched. In nucleotides, the CDR3 is TGTGCCAGCAGTGCACAGGGACTAGCGGGAGGAGAGACCCAGTACTTC. Its protein product is CASSAQGLAGGETQYF.

This clonotype was picked up many times. The CDR3 reads CSASWSLTGELFF. DNA of the CDR3: TGCAGTGCTAGTTGGTCGCTCACCGGGGAGCTGTTTTTT. V usage is TRBV20-1 and J usage is TRBJ2-2, with D hard to call. Germline V gene lookup returns CDR1 DFQATT and CDR2 SNEGSKA (reference sequence). CDR3 length equals 13 residues. The V end was cut by 3 bases, the J end by 4 bases, with 9 bases between.

The chain uses TRBV29-1 and TRBJ2-1; the match to TRBD1 covers 7 bases. Trimming cost V 3 bases and J 4 bases; bases outside gene matches: 12. Germline V gives CDR1 SQVTM, CDR2 ANQGSEA. This CDR3 spans 16 amino acids. The CDR3 protein is CSVDRFRDRQYNEQFF. In DNA form, the CDR3 reads TGCAGCGTTGATCGTTTCCGGGACAGACAATACAATGAGCAGTTCTTC.

V and J are TRBV29-1 and TRBJ2-5, with D perhaps matching TRBD1 (6 bases). Germline CDR1 reads SQVTM; CDR2 reads ANQGSEA. CDR3 size: 14 residues. Trimming pared 3 bases from V and 4 bases from J, leaving 15 bases between. DNA of the CDR3: TGCAGCGTTGACAGGGGCACAGGGCCAGAGACCCAGTACTTC. It yields the protein CSVDRGTGPETQYF.

The chain carries TRBV12-3 or TRBV12-4 and TRBJ2-1; D may be TRBD1 (6 bases). The CDR3 is made up of 14 amino acids. The V gene lost 5 bases and the J gene lost 8 bases, with 16 bases spanning the gap. Here the CDR3 reads CASSHRDIAHEQFF. In DNA, the CDR3 is TGTGCCAGCAGTCACCGGGACATCGCACATGAGCAGTTCTTC.